The 16 T cell receptor beta chains listed next were all sequenced from one sample in a study of cytomegalovirus exposure and HLA in healthy donors. The assay was immunoSEQ multiplex PCR, and TCRdb's table has in-frame clones only and misses some. The sample lists some 130,000 clones; about 95% were seen once. The specimen sequenced was PBMCs. These receptors originate from a man aged 18-30 years in good health and CMV-seropositive.

This sequence joins TRBV25-1 and TRBJ2-5; unclear D gene. The CDR3 runs 14 residues. Between the trimmed V and J ends, which lost 8 bases and 0 bases, there was a span of 13 bases. CDR1 is MGHDK and CDR2 is SYGVNS in the germline V gene. The CDR3 here is CASSLGGDQETQYF. CDR3 DNA: TGTGCCAGCTCCCTCGGCGGAGACCAAGAGACCCAGTACTTC.

The rearrangement joins TRBV25-1 to TRBJ2-3; D not resolved. V gave up 1 base and J gave up 2 bases, with 7 bases separating them. The CDR3 totals 14 residues. Germline CDR1 MGHDK, CDR2 SYGVNS. CDR3 amino acids: CASSEFSLTDTQYF. CDR3 coding DNA: TGTGCCAGCAGTGAATTTTCCCTCACAGATACGCAGTATTTT. The full variable domain, its missing parts supplied by reference TRBV25-1 and TRBJ2-3, is EADIYQTPRYLVIGTGKKITLECSQTMGHDKMYWYQQDPGMELHLIHYSYGVNSTEKGDLSSESTVSRIRTEHFPLTLESARPSHTSQYLCASSEFSLTDTQYFGPGTRLTVL.

V usage is TRBV6-5 and J usage is TRBJ1-2; TRBD1 matches 7 bases. The CDR3 is 12 residues long. The germline gives CDR1 MNHEY, CDR2 SVGAGI. Germline trimming cut 6 bases from V and 8 bases from J; bases unmatched to any gene: 6. CDR3 nucleotides: TGTGCCAGCAGGTACGACAGGGACGGCTACACCTTC. It yields the protein CASRYDRDGYTF.

The V call is TRBV6-5, the J call TRBJ2-1; 8 bases map to TRBD2. Germline CDR1 reads MNHEY; CDR2 reads SVGAGI. This CDR3 comprises 14 residues. With 7 bases clipped from V and 7 bases from J, the junction kept 9 bases outside the gene matches. CDR3 region: CASTIPGGGNEQFF. CDR3 in DNA: TGTGCCAGCACCATCCCCGGCGGGGGGAATGAGCAGTTCTTC.

This clone was seen more than once but under ten times. This chain joins TRBV15 and TRBJ2-7; 12 bases line up with TRBD1. CDR3 length: 15 residues. Unmatched junction bases numbered 3, after V lost 1 base and J lost 5 bases. Germline CDR1 is LNHNV and CDR2 is YYDKDF (reference sequence). CDR3 nucleotides: TGTGCCACCAGCAGAGCTGGGACAGGGGGCCACGAGCAGTACTTC. Encoded protein: CATSRAGTGGHEQYF.

In nucleotides, the CDR3 is TGTGCCAGCAGCTTAGGAAGTGGGGCTTTGAGCTCCTACGAGCAGTACTTC. Its protein is CASSLGSGALSSYEQYF. This sequence joins TRBV7-9 and TRBJ2-7; a weak D match, TRBD1 (5 bases). CDR3 size: 17 residues. V shed 1 base and J shed 0 bases, with 16 bases lying between them. Looked up from germline, CDR1 is SEHNR and CDR2 is FQNEAQ (reference sequence).

This clone was counted a single time. This chain joins TRBV18 and TRBJ2-3, with D maybe TRBD1 (5 bases). V shed 6 bases and J shed 4 bases, with 11 bases lying between them. Germline V gene lookup returns CDR1 KGHSH and CDR2 LQKENI. CDR3 size: 13 residues. The CDR3 loop is CASSQGVPDTQYF. The CDR3 DNA follows: TGTGCCAGCTCGCAGGGCGTCCCAGATACGCAGTATTTT.

DNA for the CDR3: TGTGCCAGCAGCTTGGGGAAGGGGTGGTATGGCTACACCTTC. Amino acid sequence: CASSLGKGWYGYTF. The genes are TRBV5-6 and TRBJ1-2; D is possibly TRBD1 (5 bases). Germline V lookup: CDR1 SGHDT, CDR2 YYEEEE. CDR3 length: 14 residues. Trimming removed 0 bases at V and 5 bases at J, with 11 bases between.

The rearrangement uses TRBV2 and TRBJ1-2; TRBD1 is a possible D gene (6 bases). The CDR3 totals 14 residues. Trimming took 5 bases from V and 4 from J, leaving 14 bases between them. Germline CDR1 is SNHLY and CDR2 is FYNNEI. The CDR3 loop reads CASSPKTGSYGYTF. Here the CDR3 DNA reads TGTGCCAGCAGTCCAAAGACAGGTTCCTATGGCTACACCTTC.

The chain joins TRBV29-1 to TRBJ1-2, with a weak D call TRBD1 (6 bases). Germline CDR1 and CDR2: SQVTM and ANQGSEA. Trimming took off 5 bases at V and 2 bases at J, with 15 bases between the two ends. The CDR3 covers 14 residues. The CDR3, as DNA: TGCAGCGTTCGCAATCGCCAGGGGAACTATGGCTACACCTTC. Translated, it gives CSVRNRQGNYGYTF.

The rearrangement joins TRBV5-1 to TRBJ1-5; D possibly corresponds to TRBD1 (6 bases). Trimming left V 3 bases short and J 3 bases short, with 10 bases between. The CDR3 consists of 14 residues. CDR1 is SGHRS and CDR2 is YFSETQ in the germline V gene. CDR3 nucleotide sequence: TGCGCCAGCAGCTCAGGACAGTCCAATCAGCCCCAGCATTTT. Its protein is CASSSGQSNQPQHF.

The chain uses TRBV4-1 and TRBJ2-5; TRBD1 matches 8 bases. The CDR3 spans 16 residues. V dropped 0 bases and J dropped 5; count of bases not matched to a gene: 8. Germline V gene data show CDR1 as MGHRA and CDR2 as YSYEKL. Written as DNA, the CDR3 is TGCGCCAGCAGCCAAGATAGGGACAGGAGGGGGGAGACCCAGTACTTC. Translation: CASSQDRDRRGETQYF.

This clone has a single count. The V and J genes are TRBV5-1 and TRBJ2-3; TRBD1 matches 8 bases. Germline CDR1 SGHRS, CDR2 YFSETQ. This CDR3 is built from 17 residues. V shed 2 bases, J shed 1 base, and the junction held 9 bases outside the gene matches. In DNA, the CDR3 is TGCGCCAGCAGCTTTACAACCAGGGGGCAGGGCACAGATACGCAGTATTTT. Protein product: CASSFTTRGQGTDTQYF.

The CDR3 region has the DNA TGTGCCTGGAGTGTAGACAGGAGAGGCACTGAAGCTTTCTTT. This gives the protein CAWSVDRRGTEAFF. The V call is TRBV30, the J call TRBJ1-1; a weak D match, TRBD1 (6 bases). Germline CDR1 and CDR2: GTSNPN and SVGIG (reference sequence). The germline V and J ends were trimmed by 0 bases and 4 bases, with 12 bases remaining between them. This CDR3 is 14 amino acids long.

This chain links TRBV4-1 with TRBJ1-5, with D unclear. Trimming pared 0 bases from V and 0 bases from J, leaving 9 bases between. CDR3 length: 16 amino acids. Germline values: CDR1 MGHRA, CDR2 YSYEKL. The CDR3 here is CASSQDSRDSNQPQHF. CDR3 nucleotide sequence: TGCGCCAGCAGCCAAGATTCGAGGGATAGCAATCAGCCCCAGCATTTT.

The genes are TRBV7-8 and TRBJ2-7, with 10 bases lining up with TRBD2. J gave up 4 bases and V 1 base, and 4 bases lay outside the gene matches. The CDR3 is 15 amino acids. Germline lookup yields CDR1 SGHVS and CDR2 FQNEAQ. CDR3 region: CASSLELAGGYEQYF. CDR3 DNA: TGTGCCAGCAGCTTAGAATTAGCGGGAGGTTACGAGCAGTACTTC.